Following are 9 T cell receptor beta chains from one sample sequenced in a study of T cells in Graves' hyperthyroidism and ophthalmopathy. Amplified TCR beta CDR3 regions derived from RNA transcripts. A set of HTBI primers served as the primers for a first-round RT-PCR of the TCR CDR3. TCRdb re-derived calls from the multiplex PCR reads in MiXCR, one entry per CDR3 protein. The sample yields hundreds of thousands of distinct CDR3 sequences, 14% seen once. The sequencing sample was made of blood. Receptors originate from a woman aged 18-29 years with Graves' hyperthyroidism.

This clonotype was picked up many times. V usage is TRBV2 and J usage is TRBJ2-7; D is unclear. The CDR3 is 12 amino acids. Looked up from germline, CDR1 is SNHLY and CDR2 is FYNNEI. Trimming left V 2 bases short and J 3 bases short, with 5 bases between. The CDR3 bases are TGTGCCAGCAGTGAATCAGGCTACGAGCAGTACTTC. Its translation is CASSESGYEQYF.

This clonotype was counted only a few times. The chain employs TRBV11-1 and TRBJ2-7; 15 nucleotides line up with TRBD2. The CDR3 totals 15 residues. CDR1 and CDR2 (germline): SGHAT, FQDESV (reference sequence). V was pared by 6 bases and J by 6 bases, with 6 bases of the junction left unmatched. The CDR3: CASSWGLAGGSEQYF. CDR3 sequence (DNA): TGTGCCAGCAGTTGGGGACTAGCGGGAGGCTCCGAGCAGTACTTC.

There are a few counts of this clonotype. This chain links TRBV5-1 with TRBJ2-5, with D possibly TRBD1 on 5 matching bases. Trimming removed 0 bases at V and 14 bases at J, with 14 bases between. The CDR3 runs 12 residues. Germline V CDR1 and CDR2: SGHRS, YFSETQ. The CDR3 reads CASSLAGRVPYF. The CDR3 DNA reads TGCGCCAGCAGCTTGGCCGGCAGGGTACCTTACTTC.

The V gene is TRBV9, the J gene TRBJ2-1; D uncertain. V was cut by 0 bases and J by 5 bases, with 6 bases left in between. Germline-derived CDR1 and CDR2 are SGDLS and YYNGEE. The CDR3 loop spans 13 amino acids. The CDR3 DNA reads TGTGCCAGCAGCGTAGCCCAAAACAATGAGCAGTTCTTC. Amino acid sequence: CASSVAQNNEQFF.

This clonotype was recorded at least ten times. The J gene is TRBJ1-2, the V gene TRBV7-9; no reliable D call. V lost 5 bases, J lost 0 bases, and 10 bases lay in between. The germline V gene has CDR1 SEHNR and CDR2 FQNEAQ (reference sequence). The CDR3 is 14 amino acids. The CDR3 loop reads CASSAGATNYGYTF. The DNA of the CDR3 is TGTGCCAGCAGCGCCGGTGCAACTAACTATGGCTACACCTTC.

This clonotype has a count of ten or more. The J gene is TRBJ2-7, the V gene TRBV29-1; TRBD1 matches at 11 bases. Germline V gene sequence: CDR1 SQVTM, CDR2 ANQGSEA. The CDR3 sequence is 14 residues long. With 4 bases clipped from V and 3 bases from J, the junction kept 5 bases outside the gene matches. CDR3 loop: CSVATGTGGYEQYF. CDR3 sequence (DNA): TGCAGCGTTGCAACCGGGACAGGGGGCTACGAGCAGTACTTC.

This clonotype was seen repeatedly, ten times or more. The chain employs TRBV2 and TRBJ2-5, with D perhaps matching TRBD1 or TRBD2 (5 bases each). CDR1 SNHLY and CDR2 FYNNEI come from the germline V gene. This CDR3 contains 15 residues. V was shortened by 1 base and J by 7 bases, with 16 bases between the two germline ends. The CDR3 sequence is CASSEGSGTGTTQYF. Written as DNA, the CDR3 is TGTGCCAGCAGTGAAGGTTCCGGGACCGGGACGACCCAGTACTTC.

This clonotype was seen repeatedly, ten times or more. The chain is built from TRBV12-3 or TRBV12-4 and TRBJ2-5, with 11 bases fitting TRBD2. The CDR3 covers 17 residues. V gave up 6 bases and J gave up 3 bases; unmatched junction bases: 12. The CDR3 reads CASRPGLAVYEEETQYF. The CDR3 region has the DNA TGTGCCAGCAGGCCGGGACTAGCGGTATACGAAGAAGAGACCCAGTACTTC.

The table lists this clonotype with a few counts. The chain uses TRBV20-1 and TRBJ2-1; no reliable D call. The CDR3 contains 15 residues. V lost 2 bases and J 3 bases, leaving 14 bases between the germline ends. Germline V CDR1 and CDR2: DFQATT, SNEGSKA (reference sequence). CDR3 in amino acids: CSARPRDSGYNEQFF. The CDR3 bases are TGCAGTGCTAGACCGAGAGACTCGGGCTACAATGAGCAGTTCTTC.